A selection of T cell receptor beta chains follows, all from one sample in a study of T cell responses to AZD1222 COVID-19 vaccine. Assay: immunoSEQ multiplex PCR; the TCRdb copy retains only in-frame clones and omits some. Altogether around 120,000 clones are present, 90% being singletons, with the ten largest covering approximately 7.6%. The specimen comprised peripheral blood, sampled on day 0 of AZD1222 vaccination. The receptors stem from an adult in good health. Both conserved end residues are part of each CDR3. The order of the fields is J gene, V gene, CDR3 protein.

TRBJ2-1 TRBV11-2 CASSPLAGQGPYNEQFF
TRBJ1-6 TRBV7-2 CASSLDAQGNSPLHF
TRBJ2-5 TRBV24-1 CATSVGQGAETQYF
TRBJ2-7 TRBV18 CASSIPALYEQYF
TRBJ2-3 TRBV5-4 CASSSGIGGPATDTQYF
TRBJ1-4 TRBV7-9 CASGAQGRRDGKLFF
TRBJ2-3 TRBV3-1/TRBV3-2 CASSSGLSTDTQYF
TRBJ2-3 TRBV7-2 CASSLSGVIDTQYF
TRBJ2-2 TRBV4-1 CASSQDGLGGRNTGELFF
TRBJ2-7 TRBV6-5 CASSKDRGPSYEQYF
TRBJ2-7 TRBV7-3 CASSPSDSYEQYF
TRBJ2-5 TRBV5-1 CASSLEGPQETQYF
TRBJ1-2 TRBV7-9 CASSTGDSYGYTF
TRBJ2-1 TRBV18 CASSKRGLVGEQFF